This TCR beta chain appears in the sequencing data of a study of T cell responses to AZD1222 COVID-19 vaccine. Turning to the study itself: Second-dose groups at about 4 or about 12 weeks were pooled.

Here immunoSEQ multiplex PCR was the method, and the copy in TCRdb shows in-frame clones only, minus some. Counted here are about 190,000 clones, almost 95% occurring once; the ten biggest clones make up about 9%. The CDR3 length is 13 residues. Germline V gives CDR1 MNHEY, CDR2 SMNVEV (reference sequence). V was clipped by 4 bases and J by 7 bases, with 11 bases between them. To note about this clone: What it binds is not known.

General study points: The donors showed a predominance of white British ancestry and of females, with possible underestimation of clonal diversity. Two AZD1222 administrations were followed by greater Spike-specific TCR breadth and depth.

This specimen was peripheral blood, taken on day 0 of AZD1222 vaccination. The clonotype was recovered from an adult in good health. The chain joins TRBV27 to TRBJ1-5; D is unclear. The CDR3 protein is CASSSSRGQPQHF. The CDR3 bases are TGTGCCAGCAGTTCCAGTCGGGGACAGCCCCAGCATTTT.